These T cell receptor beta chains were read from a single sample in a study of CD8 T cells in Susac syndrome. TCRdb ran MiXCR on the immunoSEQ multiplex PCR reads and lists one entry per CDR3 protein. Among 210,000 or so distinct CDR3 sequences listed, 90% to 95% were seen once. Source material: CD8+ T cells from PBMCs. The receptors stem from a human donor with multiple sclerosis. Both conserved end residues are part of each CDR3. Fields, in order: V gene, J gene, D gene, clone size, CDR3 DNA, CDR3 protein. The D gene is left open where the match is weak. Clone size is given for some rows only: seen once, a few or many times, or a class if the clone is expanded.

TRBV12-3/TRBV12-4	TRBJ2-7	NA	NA	TGTGCCAGTCAAAACGGAGCGAGCAAGGAGCAGTACTTC	CASQNGASKEQYF
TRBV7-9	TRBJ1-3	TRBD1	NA	TGTGCCAGCAGCCCGGGACAGTTCTCTGGAAACACCATATATTTT	CASSPGQFSGNTIYF
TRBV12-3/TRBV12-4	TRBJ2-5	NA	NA	TGTGCCAGTTCAGGATGGGGGGAAGAGACCCAGTACTTC	CASSGWGEETQYF
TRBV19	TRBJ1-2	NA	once	TGTGCTGCGGGACTGAAGGTCTATGGCTACACCTTC	CAAGLKVYGYTF
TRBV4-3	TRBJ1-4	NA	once	TGCGCCAGCAGCCAAGATCAGGATTGGGCTAATGAAAAACTGTTTTTT	CASSQDQDWANEKLFF
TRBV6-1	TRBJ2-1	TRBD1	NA	TGTGCCAGCAGCCGACAAACCGGGACAGGCCCCTACAATGAGCAGTTCTTC	CASSRQTGTGPYNEQFF
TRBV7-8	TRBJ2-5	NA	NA	TGTGCCAGCAGCCCGGGCCCTAGCGAAGAGACCCAGTACTTC	CASSPGPSEETQYF
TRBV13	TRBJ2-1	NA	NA	TGTGCCAGCAGCCCGGAGACGGGTGAGCAGTTCTTC	CASSPETGEQFF
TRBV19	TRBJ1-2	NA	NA	TGTGCCAGTAGTAAGGGTCCCCCCTATGGCTACACCTTC	CASSKGPPYGYTF
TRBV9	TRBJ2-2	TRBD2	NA	TGTGCCAGCAGCGTAGAAGGCCTAGCGGGAGGGCCAGAGAGCGGGGAGCTGTTTTTT	CASSVEGLAGGPESGELFF
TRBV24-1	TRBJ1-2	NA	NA	TGTGCCACCAGTCCAGACAGATACTATGGCTACACCTTC	CATSPDRYYGYTF
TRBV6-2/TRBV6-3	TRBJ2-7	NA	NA	TGTGCCAGCAGTTACTCGCCTTCGACCGGGTACGAGCAGTACTTC	CASSYSPSTGYEQYF
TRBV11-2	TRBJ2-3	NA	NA	TGTGCCAGCAGCGGGTTGGGGGATACGCAGTATTTT	CASSGLGDTQYF
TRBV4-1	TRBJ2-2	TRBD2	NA	TGCGCCAGCAGCCAAGATTTAGCGGGGGCCACCGGGGAGCTGTTTTTT	CASSQDLAGATGELFF
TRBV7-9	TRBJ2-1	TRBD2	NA	TGTGCCAGCAGCTGGACTAGCGGGGGTTTGTACAATGAGCAGTTCTTC	CASSWTSGGLYNEQFF
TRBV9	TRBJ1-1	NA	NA	TGTGCCAGCAGCGTAGGAGGGGGAGGGGGAACTGAAGCTTTCTTT	CASSVGGGGGTEAFF
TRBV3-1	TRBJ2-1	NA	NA	TGTGCCAGCAGCTCCCGGTCGGACAATGAGCAGTTCTTC	CASSSRSDNEQFF
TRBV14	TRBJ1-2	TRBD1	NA	TGTGCCAGCAGCCAAGGACAGGGCCTCGGCTATGGCTACACCTTC	CASSQGQGLGYGYTF
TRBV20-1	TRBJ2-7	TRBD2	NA	TGCAGTGCTAGATCCTTAGCGGGGGCCTTCCCCTACGAGCAGTACTTC	CSARSLAGAFPYEQYF
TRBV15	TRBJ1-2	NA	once	TGTGCCACCAGCAGATCATCGACAGACATCTATGGCTACACCTTC	CATSRSSTDIYGYTF
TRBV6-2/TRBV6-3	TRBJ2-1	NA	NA	TGTGCCATCGGTGTTGGCCTCAATGAGCAGTTCTTC	CAIGVGLNEQFF
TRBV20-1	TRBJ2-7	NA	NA	TGCAGTGCTAGCCGGGGGTACGAGCAGTACTTC	CSASRGYEQYF
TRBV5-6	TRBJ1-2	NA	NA	TGTGCCAGCAGCTCGGAGGGGGACGCGAACTATGGCTACACCTTC	CASSSEGDANYGYTF